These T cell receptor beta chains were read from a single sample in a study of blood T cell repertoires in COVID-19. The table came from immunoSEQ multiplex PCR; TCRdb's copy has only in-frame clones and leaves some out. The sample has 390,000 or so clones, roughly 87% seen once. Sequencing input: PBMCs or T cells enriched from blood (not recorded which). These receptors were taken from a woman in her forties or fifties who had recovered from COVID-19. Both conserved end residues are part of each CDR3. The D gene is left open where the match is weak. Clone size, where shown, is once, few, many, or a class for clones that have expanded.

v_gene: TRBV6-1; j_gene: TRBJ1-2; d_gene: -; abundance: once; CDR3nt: TGTGCCAGCAGTGAAGACAGGGGCTACACCTTC; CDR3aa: CASSEDRGYTF
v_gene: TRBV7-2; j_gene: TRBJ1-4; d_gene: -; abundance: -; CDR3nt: TGTGCCAGCAGCCGGGACTCCGGGGCAACTAATGAAAAACTGTTTTTT; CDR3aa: CASSRDSGATNEKLFF
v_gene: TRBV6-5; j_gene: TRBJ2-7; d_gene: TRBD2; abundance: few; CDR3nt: TGTGCCAGCAGGGGGCTAGCGGGGAGCTCCTACGAGCAGTACTTC; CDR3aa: CASRGLAGSSYEQYF
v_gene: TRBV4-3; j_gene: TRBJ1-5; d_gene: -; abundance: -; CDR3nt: TGCGCCAGCAGCCAAGATAGGGCGGGGGTTAGACAGCCCCAGCATTTT; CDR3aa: CASSQDRAGVRQPQHF
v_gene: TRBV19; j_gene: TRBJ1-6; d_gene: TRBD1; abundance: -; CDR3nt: TGTGCCAGTAGGAGACAGGGGATGGATTCACCCCTCCACTTT; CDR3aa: CASRRQGMDSPLHF
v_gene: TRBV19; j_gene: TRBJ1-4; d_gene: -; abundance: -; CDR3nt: TGTGCCAGTAGTGGCGGGCTGTCTAATGAAAAACTGTTTTTT; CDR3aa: CASSGGLSNEKLFF
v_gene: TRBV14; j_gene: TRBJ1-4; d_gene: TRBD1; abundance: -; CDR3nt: TGTGCCAGCAGCCAACTACAAGACAGGGATGAAAAACTGTTTTTT; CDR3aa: CASSQLQDRDEKLFF
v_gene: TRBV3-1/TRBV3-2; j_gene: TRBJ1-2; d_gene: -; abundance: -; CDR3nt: TGTGCCACTTCGACAGGAGACTATGGCTACACCTTC; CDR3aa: CATSTGDYGYTF
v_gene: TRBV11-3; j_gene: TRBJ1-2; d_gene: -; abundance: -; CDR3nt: TGTGCCAGCAGCATTACGGGGGAGAGTTATGGCTACACCTTC; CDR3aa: CASSITGESYGYTF
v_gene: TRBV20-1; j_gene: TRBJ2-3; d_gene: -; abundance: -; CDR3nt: TGCAGTCCATCACGGGCAGATACGCAGTATTTT; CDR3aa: CSPSRADTQYF
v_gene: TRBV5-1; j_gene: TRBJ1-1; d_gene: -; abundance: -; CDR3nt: TGCGCCAGCAGCTTGGGAGGTTCGAGACTTCGTGAAGCTTTCTTT; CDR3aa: CASSLGGSRLREAFF
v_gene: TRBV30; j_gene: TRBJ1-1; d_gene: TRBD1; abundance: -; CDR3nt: TGTGCCTGGAGGGGCCCGGGACAGGCTGAAGCTTTCTTT; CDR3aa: CAWRGPGQAEAFF
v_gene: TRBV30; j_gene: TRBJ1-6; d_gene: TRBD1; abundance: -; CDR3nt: TGTGCCTGGAGTCTGACCGGGACAGGGGCTAATTCACCCCTCCACTTT; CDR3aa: CAWSLTGTGANSPLHF
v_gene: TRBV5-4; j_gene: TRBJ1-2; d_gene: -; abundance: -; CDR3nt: TGTGCCAGCAGCTTAAGACAGGTGCTATTGTCGGGCTACACCTTC; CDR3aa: CASSLRQVLLSGYTF
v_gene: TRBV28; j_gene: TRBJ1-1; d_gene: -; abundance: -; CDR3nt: TGTGCCAGCAGTTCAGAAAGATCATGGACTGAAGCTTTCTTT; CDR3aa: CASSSERSWTEAFF
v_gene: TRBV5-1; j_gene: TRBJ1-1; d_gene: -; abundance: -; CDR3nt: TGCGCCAGCAGCTTGGCTTCGTTAAACTCTGAGGAGAAAGCTTTCTTT; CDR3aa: CASSLASLNSEEKAFF
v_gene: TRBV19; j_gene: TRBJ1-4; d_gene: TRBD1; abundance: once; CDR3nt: TGTGCCAGTAGAGAAACAGGGGGAGGGTATAAACTGTTTTTT; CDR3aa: CASRETGGGYKLFF
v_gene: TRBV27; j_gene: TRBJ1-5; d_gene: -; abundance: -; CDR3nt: TGTGCCAGCAGTCAAAGGGGGAGCAATCAGCCCCAGCATTTT; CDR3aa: CASSQRGSNQPQHF
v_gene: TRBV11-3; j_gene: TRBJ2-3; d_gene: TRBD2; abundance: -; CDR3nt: TGTGCCAGCAGCTTCCGTAGCGGGGGGACCACAGATACGCAGTATTTT; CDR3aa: CASSFRSGGTTDTQYF
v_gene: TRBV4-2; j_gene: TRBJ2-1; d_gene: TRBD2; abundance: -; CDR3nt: TGTGCCAGCAGCCAGTCTAGCGGGGGAACCTACAATGAGCAGTTCTTC; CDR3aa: CASSQSSGGTYNEQFF
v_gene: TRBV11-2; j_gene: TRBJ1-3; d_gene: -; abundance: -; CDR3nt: TGTGCCAGCAGCTTAGTGGCGGACAGCCTCTTTGGAAACACCATATATTTT; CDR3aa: CASSLVADSLFGNTIYF
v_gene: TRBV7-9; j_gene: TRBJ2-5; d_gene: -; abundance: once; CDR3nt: TGTGCCAGCAGCTTAGCGTCAACAGGTGGAGAGACCCAGTACTTC; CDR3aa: CASSLASTGGETQYF
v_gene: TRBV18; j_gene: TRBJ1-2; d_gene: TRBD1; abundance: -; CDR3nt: TGTGCCAGCTCACCCGGGACAGGGGCTAACTATGGCTACACCTTC; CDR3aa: CASSPGTGANYGYTF
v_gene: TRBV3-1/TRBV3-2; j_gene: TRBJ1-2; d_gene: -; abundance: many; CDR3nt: TGTGCCAGCAGCCAAGAGAGGGCTAGTGGCTACACCTTC; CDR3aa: CASSQERASGYTF
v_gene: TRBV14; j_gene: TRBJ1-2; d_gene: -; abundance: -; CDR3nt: TGTGCCAGCAGCCAAATCGGGTACTATGGCTACACCTTC; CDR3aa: CASSQIGYYGYTF
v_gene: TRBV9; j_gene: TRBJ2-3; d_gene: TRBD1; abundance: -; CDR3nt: TGTGCCAGCAGCGTAGTAACAGGGACAGGGGGCACAGATACGCAGTATTTT; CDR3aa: CASSVVTGTGGTDTQYF
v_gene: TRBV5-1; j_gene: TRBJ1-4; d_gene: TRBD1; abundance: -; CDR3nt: TGCGCCAGCAGCTTGGACCCTCAGGGGGGCCTTAATGAAAAACTGTTTTTT; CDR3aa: CASSLDPQGGLNEKLFF
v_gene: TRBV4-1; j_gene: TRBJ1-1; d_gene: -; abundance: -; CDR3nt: TGCGCCAGCAGCCTCATGACAGTGAACACTGAAGCTTTCTTT; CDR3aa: CASSLMTVNTEAFF
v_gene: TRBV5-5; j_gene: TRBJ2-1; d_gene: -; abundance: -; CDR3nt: TGTGCCAGCAGCGCTACCCGACAGGTATTATACAATGAGCAGTTCTTC; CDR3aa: CASSATRQVLYNEQFF
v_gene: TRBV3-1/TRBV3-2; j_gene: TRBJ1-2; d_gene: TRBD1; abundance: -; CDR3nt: TGTGCCAGCAGACTTAGTGGGACAGCGTTAGGGGCTAACTATGGCTACACCTTC; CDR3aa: CASRLSGTALGANYGYTF
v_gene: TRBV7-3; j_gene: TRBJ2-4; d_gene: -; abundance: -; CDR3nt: TGTGCCAGCAGCTTAACAGCCGGGGCCCCGGGAGTAGCCAAAAACATTCAGTACTTC; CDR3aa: CASSLTAGAPGVAKNIQYF
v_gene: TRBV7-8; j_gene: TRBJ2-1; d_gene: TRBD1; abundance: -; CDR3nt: TGTGCCAGCAGCTCCCCGGTCGGACAGGGGGACGGTGAGCAGTTCTTC; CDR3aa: CASSSPVGQGDGEQFF
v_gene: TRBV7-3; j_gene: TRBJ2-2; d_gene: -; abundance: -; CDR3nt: TGTGCCAGCAGCTTAACGCACGCGACTGGCACCGGGGAGCTGTTTTTT; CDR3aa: CASSLTHATGTGELFF
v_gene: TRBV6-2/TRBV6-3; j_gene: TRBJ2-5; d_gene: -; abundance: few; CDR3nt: TGTGCCAGCAGTTACCTCCTCGGACAGAGCCAGTACCAAGAGACCCAGTACTTC; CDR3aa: CASSYLLGQSQYQETQYF
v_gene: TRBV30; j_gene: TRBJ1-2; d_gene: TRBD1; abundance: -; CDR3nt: TGTGCCTGGGTTCGGACAGGGTGGTATGGCTACACCTTC; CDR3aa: CAWVRTGWYGYTF
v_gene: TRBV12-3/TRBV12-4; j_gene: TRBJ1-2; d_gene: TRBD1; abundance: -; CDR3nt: TGTGCCAGCAGGCTGGACAGGGCGTATGGCTACACCTTC; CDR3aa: CASRLDRAYGYTF
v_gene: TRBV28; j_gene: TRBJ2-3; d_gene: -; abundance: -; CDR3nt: TGTGCCAGCAGTTTAGGGTTCGGAGTCAACACAGATACGCAGTATTTT; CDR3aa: CASSLGFGVNTDTQYF
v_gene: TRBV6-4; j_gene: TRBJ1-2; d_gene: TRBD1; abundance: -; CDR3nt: TGTGCCAGCAGCCGGGACAGGGGGGCCAACTATGGCTACACCTTC; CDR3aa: CASSRDRGANYGYTF
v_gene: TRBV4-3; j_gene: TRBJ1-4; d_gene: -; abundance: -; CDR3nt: TGCGCCAGCAGCCCCGACCAGGGAGGTGGGGAAAAACTGTTTTTT; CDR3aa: CASSPDQGGGEKLFF
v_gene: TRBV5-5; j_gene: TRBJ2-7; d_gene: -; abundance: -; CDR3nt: TGTGCCAGCAGCTTGGCGACGGGGGGCAGCTCCTACGAGCAGTACTTC; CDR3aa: CASSLATGGSSYEQYF
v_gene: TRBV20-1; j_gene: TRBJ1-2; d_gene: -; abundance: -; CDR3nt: TGCAGTGCTAGCTCTAACTATGGCTACACCTTC; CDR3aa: CSASSNYGYTF
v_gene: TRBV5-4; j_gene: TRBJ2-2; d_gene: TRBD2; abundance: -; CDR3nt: TGTGCCAGCAGCTCCTTCAGCGGGGGTAACACCGGGGAGCTGTTTTTT; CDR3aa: CASSSFSGGNTGELFF
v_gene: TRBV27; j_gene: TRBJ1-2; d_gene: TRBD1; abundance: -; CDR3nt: TGTGCCAGCAGTTTATCGAGGGACAGCACATTTTACACCTTC; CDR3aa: CASSLSRDSTFYTF
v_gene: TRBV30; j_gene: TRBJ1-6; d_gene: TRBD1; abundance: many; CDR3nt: TGTGCCCGCTCCCCCGGGACAGGGGCCGGTTCACCCCTCCACTTT; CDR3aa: CARSPGTGAGSPLHF
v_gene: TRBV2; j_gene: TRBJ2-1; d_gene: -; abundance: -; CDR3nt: TGTGCCAGCAGTCAAATTGGTGGCGGTCGGGACAATGAGCAGTTCTTC; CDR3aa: CASSQIGGGRDNEQFF
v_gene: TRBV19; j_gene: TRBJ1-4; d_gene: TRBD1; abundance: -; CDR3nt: TGTGCCAGTCGTACGGGACAGCCTAATGAAAAACTGTTTTTT; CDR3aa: CASRTGQPNEKLFF
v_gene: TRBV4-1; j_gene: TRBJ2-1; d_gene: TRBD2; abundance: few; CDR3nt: TGCGCCAGCAGCCAAGTAGCAGTAGCGGGAGGCGGCGAGCAGTTCTTC; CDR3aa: CASSQVAVAGGGEQFF
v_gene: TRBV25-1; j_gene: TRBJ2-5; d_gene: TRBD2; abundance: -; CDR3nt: TGTGCCAGCAGTCGACTAGCGGGAGAAGAGACCCAGTACTTC; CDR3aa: CASSRLAGEETQYF
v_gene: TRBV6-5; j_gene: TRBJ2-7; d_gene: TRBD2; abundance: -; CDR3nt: TGTGCCAGCAGGGGGACTAGCGGCCTGGGGGAGCAGTACTTC; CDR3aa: CASRGTSGLGEQYF
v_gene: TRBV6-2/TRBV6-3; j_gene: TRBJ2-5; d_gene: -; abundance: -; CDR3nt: TGTGCCAGCAGTTACTCGACACAGACCCAGTACTTC; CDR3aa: CASSYSTQTQYF
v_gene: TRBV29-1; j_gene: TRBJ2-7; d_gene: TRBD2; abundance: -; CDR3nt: TGCAGCGCTGGACTAGCGGGAGGGCTAGAGCAGTACTTC; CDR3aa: CSAGLAGGLEQYF
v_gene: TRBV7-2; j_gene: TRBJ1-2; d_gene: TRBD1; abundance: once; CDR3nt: TGTGCCAGCAGCGCGAGACAGGGGGCGTCGGGTGGCTACACCTTC; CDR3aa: CASSARQGASGGYTF
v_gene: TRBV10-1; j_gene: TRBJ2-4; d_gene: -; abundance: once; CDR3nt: TGCGCCAGCAGTGAAGCAAAAAACATTCAGTACTTC; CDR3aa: CASSEAKNIQYF
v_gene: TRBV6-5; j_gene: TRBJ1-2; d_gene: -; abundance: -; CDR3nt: TGTGCCAGCAGCCGGACAGTGCTGGACTATGGCTACACCTTC; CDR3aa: CASSRTVLDYGYTF
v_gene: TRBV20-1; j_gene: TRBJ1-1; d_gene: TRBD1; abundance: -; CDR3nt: TGCAGTGCTAGTACAGGGGCCATGAACACTGAAGCTTTCTTT; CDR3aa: CSASTGAMNTEAFF